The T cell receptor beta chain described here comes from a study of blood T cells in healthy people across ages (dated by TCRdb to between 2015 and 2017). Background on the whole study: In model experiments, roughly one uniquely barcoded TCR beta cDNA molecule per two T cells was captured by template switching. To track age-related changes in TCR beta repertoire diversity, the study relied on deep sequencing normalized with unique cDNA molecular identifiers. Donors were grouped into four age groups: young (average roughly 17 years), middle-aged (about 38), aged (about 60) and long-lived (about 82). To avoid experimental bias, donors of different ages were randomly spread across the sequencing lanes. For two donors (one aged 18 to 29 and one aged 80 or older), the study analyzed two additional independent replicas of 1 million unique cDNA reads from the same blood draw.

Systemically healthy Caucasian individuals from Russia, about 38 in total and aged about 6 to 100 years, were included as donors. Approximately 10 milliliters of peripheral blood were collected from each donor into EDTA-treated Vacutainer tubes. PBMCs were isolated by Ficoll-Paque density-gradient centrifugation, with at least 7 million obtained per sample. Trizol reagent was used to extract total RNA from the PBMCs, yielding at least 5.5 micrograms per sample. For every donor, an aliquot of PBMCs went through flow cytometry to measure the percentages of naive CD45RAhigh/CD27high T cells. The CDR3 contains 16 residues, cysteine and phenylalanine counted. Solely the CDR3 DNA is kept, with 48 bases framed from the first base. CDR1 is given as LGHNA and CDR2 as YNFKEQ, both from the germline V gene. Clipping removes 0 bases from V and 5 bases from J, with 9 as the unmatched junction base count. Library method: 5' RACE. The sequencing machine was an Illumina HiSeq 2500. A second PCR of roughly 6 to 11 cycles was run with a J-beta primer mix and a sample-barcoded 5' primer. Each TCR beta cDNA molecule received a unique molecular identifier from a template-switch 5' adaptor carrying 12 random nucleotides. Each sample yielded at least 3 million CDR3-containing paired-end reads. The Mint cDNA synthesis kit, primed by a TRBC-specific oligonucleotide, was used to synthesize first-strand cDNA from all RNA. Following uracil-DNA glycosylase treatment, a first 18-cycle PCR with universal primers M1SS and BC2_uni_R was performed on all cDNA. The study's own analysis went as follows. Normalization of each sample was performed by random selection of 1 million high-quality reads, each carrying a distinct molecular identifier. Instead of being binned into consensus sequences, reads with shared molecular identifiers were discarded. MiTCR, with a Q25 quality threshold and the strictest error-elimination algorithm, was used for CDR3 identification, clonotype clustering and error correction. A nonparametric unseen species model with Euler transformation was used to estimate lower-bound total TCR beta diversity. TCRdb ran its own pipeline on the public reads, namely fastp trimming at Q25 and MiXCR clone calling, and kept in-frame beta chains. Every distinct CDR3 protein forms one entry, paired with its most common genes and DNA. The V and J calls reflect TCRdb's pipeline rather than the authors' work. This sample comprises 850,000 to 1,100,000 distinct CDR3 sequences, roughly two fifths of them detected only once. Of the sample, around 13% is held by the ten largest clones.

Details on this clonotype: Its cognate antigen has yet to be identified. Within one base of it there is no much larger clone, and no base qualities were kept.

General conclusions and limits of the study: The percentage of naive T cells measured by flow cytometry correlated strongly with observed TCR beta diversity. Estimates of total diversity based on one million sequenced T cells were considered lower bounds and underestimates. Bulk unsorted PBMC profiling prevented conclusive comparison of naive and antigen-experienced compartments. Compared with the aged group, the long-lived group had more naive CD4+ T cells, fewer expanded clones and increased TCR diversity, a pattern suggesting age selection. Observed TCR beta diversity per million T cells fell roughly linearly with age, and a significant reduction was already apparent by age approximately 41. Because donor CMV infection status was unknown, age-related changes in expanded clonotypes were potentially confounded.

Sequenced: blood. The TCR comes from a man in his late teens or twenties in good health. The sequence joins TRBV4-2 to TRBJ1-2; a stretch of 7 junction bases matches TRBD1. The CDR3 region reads CASSQERDSTWYGYTF. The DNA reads TGTGCCAGCAGCCAAGAACGGGACAGTACGTGGTATGGCTACACCTTC.